The entry below gives a single TCR beta chain sequence along with its context. This specimen comes from a study of blood T cell repertoires in COVID-19. Overall study context: The samples span acute and convalescent COVID-19 from the United States, Italy and Spain. From T cells, B-cell-depleted T cells, or PBMCs came the material, which was cDNA or gDNA.

V gave up 0 bases and J gave up 4 bases, with 12 bases separating them. CDR1 is SGHNT and CDR2 is YENEEA in the germline V gene. CDR3 length equals 16 residues. Generated by immunoSEQ multiplex PCR, the TCRdb table keeps only in-frame clones and is missing some. The table shows a few hundred thousand clones, with approximately 88% occurring only once. The sample taken for sequencing was PBMCs or T cells enriched from blood (not recorded which). The V call is TRBV11-3, the J call TRBJ2-2; TRBD1 might be the D (5 bases). This receptor was identified in a man younger than 35 with acute COVID-19. The CDR3 nucleotides read TGTGCCAGCAGCTTAGATAGCAGGGTTCCCACCGGGGAGCTGTTTTTT. This gives the protein CASSLDSRVPTGELFF.